This entry lists 10 T cell receptor beta chains sequenced from one sample in a study of shared clonotypes between healthy human individuals. Method: immunoSEQ multiplex PCR; TCRdb's copy keeps in-frame clones and lacks some. Of under 850,000 clones detected, roughly 72% appear once; the ten largest clones hold approximately 1.7%. Specimen: memory CD4+ T cells sorted from blood. Specified subset: CD45RA-negative fraction. The source of these receptors is a woman younger than 45 in good health.

This clone turned up a few times. CDR3 in amino acids: CASSRAGGTYEQYF. The DNA of the CDR3 is TGTGCCAGCAGCAGGGCAGGGGGTACCTACGAGCAGTACTTC. The rearrangement links TRBV11-2 to TRBJ2-7; 7 bases fit TRBD1. J gave up 2 bases and V 5 bases, and 6 bases lay outside the gene matches. The CDR3 totals 14 residues. CDR1 SGHAT and CDR2 FQNNGV come from the germline V gene. Full variable domain (missing parts from reference TRBV11-2 and TRBJ2-7): EAGVAQSPRYKIIEKRQSVAFWCNPISGHATLYWYQQILGQGPKLLIQFQNNGVVDDSQLPKDRFSAERLKGVDSTLKIQPAKLEDSAVYLCASSRAGGTYEQYFGPGTRLTVT.

The chain couples TRBV2 to TRBJ1-1; possible D gene TRBD1, 6 bases. CDR1 is SNHLY, CDR2 FYNNEI, per germline. V was cut by 6 bases and J by 6 bases, with 17 bases left in between. The CDR3 covers 14 residues. The CDR3 DNA is TGTGCCAGCAGGATAAGGGACAAATCAGCTGAAGCTTTCTTT. Translated: CASRIRDKSAEAFF.

In nucleotides, the CDR3 is TGTGCCAGCAGTTTGGGTAGCGGGAGGGCAAATGAGCAGTTCTTC. Translating gives CASSLGSGRANEQFF. This chain joins TRBV27 and TRBJ2-1; 11 bases align to TRBD2. CDR3 length: 15 amino acids. Per the germline V gene, CDR1 is MNHEY and CDR2 is SMNVEV (reference sequence). Trimming at V came to 3 bases and at J to 7 bases, leaving 5 bases not matched to a gene.

The rearrangement uses TRBV7-3 and TRBJ2-2, with no clear D. The CDR3 runs 15 residues. V shed 5 bases and J shed 4 bases, with 14 bases lying between them. Germline V gives CDR1 SGHTA, CDR2 FQGTGA. CDR3 residues: CASSPGDLSTGELFF. The CDR3 nucleotides are TGTGCCAGCAGCCCCGGTGACTTGAGCACCGGGGAGCTGTTTTTT.

The gene calls are TRBV28 and TRBJ1-5; the D gene is possibly TRBD1 (5 bases). The CDR3 extends over 14 amino acids. Germline V gives CDR1 MDHEN, CDR2 SYDVKM. Deletions cut 8 bases from V and 1 base from J, with 12 bases between. CDR3 sequence: CASASGDSNQPQHF. The CDR3 DNA sequence: TGTGCCAGCGCTTCCGGGGACAGCAATCAGCCCCAGCATTTT.

This clone was seen a handful of times. The V call is TRBV6-5, the J call TRBJ1-4, with D maybe TRBD1 (6 bases). From germline, CDR1 is MNHEY and CDR2 SVGAGI. The CDR3 totals 14 residues. The V gene lost 6 bases and the J gene lost 4 bases, with 12 bases spanning the gap. The CDR3 DNA follows: TGTGCCAGCAGCGGGACACCTCTTAATGAAAAACTGTTTTTT. Amino acids: CASSGTPLNEKLFF.

This clone was picked up a small number of times. This chain connects TRBV5-6 to TRBJ1-5; 9 bases align to TRBD1. The germline V gene has CDR1 SGHDT and CDR2 YYEEEE. The CDR3 spans 14 residues. V gave up 5 bases and J gave up 7 bases; unmatched junction bases: 7. The CDR3 here is CASSYRTGDQPQHF. The DNA of the CDR3 is TGTGCCAGCAGTTATAGGACAGGGGACCAGCCCCAGCATTTT.

The chain is built from TRBV6-6 and TRBJ1-1, with no clear D. The CDR3 runs 16 residues. Looked up from germline, CDR1 is MNHNY and CDR2 is SVGAGI (reference sequence). The ends were cut back, 0 bases at V and 7 bases at J, with 18 bases in the middle. CDR3 sequence reads: CASSYSADAGSGEAFF. CDR3 sequence (DNA): TGTGCCAGCAGTTACTCGGCGGATGCGGGGTCGGGTGAAGCTTTCTTT.

The CDR3 spells CASSMGVGGRRTGELFF. CDR3 DNA sequence: TGTGCCAGTAGTATGGGGGTAGGTGGCAGACGCACCGGGGAGCTGTTTTTT. The chain couples TRBV19 to TRBJ2-2; D tentatively reads TRBD1 or TRBD2 (5 bases each). The CDR3 runs 17 residues. V was clipped by 3 bases and J by 4 bases, with 18 bases between them. Germline CDR1 reads LNHDA; CDR2 reads SQIVND (reference sequence).

This clone was recorded only once. This chain links TRBV11-2 with TRBJ2-7; TRBD1 aligns across 11 bases. CDR3 size: 16 residues. With V trimmed by 4 bases and J by 5 bases, 10 bases remained unmatched. In germline, CDR1 is SGHAT, CDR2 FQNNGV. CDR3 DNA: TGTGCCAGCAGCTCTCCTTTCGGACAGGGGGCAAACGAGCAGTACTTC. Translation gives CASSSPFGQGANEQYF.